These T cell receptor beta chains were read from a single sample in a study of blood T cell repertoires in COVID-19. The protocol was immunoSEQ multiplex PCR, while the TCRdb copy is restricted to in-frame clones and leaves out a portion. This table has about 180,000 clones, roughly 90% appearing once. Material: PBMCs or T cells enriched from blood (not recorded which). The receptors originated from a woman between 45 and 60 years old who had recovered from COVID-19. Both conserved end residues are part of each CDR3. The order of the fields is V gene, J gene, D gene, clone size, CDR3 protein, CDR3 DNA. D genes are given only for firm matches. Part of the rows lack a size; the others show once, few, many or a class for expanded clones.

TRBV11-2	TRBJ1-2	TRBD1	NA	CASSLGGTGVFYGYTF	TGTGCCAGCAGCTTAGGGGGGACAGGGGTTTTCTATGGCTACACCTTC
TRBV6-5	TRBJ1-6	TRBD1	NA	CASSLRQGGNSPLHF	TGTGCCAGCAGTCTTAGACAGGGCGGGAATTCACCCCTCCACTTT
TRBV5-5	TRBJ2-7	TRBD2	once	CASSLGGLAGAGEQYF	TGTGCCAGCAGCTTGGGAGGACTAGCGGGAGCTGGGGAGCAGTACTTC
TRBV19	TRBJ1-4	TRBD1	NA	CASSIYGTGVEKLFF	TGTGCCAGTAGTATATATGGGACAGGGGTTGAAAAACTGTTTTTT
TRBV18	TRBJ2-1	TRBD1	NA	CASSPDRSATEQFF	TGTGCCAGCTCGCCGGACAGGTCGGCCACCGAGCAGTTCTTC
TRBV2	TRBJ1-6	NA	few	CASSDDIHSPLHF	TGTGCCAGCAGTGACGACATACACTCACCCCTCCACTTT
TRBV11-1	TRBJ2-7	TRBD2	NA	CASTPTSGESYEQYF	TGTGCCAGCACCCCCACTAGCGGGGAAAGCTACGAGCAGTACTTC
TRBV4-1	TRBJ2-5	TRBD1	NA	CASSRVQGSQETQYF	TGCGCCAGCAGCCGAGTACAGGGGAGCCAAGAGACCCAGTACTTC
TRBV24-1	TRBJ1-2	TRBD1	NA	CATSRDRDYGYTF	TGTGCCACCAGCCGGGACAGAGACTATGGCTACACCTTC
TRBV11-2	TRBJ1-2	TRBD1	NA	CASSPGTGDSGGYTF	TGTGCCAGCAGCCCCGGGACAGGGGATTCTGGAGGCTACACCTTC
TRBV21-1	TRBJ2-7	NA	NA	CASKALGQGTHEQYF	TGTGCCAGCAAGGCGCTGGGGCAGGGGACCCACGAGCAGTACTTC
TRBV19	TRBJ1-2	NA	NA	CASTNPRGRDYGYTF	TGTGCCAGTACCAATCCTAGGGGTAGAGACTATGGCTACACCTTC
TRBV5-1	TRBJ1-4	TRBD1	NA	CASSPGDRGRNEKLFF	TGCGCCAGCAGCCCCGGGGACAGGGGACGTAATGAAAAACTGTTTTTT
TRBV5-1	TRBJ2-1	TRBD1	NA	CASSLVPPGQGNEQFF	TGCGCCAGCAGCTTGGTTCCACCGGGACAGGGCAATGAGCAGTTCTTC
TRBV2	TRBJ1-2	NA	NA	CASRGYSIYGYTF	TGTGCCAGCAGAGGCTACAGCATCTATGGCTACACCTTC
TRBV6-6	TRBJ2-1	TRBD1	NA	CASSRSLPGTGGYNEQFF	TGTGCCAGCAGTCGATCGCTTCCCGGGACAGGGGGCTACAATGAGCAGTTCTTC
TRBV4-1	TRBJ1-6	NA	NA	CASSQEASWGVGSPLHF	TGCGCCAGCAGCCAGGAAGCGTCCTGGGGAGTGGGTTCACCCCTCCACTTT
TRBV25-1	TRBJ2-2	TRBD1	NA	CASSLPGQGAGELFF	TGTGCCAGCAGTCTTCCGGGACAGGGGGCCGGGGAGCTGTTTTTT
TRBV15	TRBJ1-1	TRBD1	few	CATGTALNTEAFF	TGTGCCACCGGGACAGCCTTGAACACTGAAGCTTTCTTT
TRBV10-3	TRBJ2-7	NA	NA	CATGEQPYEQYF	TGTGCCACAGGGGAACAGCCCTACGAGCAGTACTTC
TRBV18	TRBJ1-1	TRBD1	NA	CASSPGTVRGATEAFF	TGTGCCAGCTCGCCCGGGACAGTGAGGGGAGCCACTGAAGCTTTCTTT
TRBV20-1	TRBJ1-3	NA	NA	CSASPAGSFWGNTIYF	TGCAGTGCTAGTCCGGCAGGGTCATTTTGGGGAAACACCATATATTTT
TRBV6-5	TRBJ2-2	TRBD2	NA	CASSTLAGATGELFF	TGTGCCAGCAGTACCCTAGCGGGAGCCACCGGGGAGCTGTTTTTT
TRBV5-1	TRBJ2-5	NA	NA	CASSLAKGAAETQYF	TGCGCCAGCAGCTTGGCCAAGGGAGCAGCGGAGACCCAGTACTTC
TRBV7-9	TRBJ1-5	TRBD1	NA	CASSRDRVGNQPQHF	TGTGCCAGCAGCCGGGACAGGGTGGGCAATCAGCCCCAGCATTTT
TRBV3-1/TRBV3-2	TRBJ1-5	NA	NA	CASSQPEGPQHF	TGTGCCAGCAGCCAACCAGAGGGGCCCCAGCATTTT
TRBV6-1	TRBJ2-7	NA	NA	CASSETGGSYEQYF	TGTGCCAGCAGTGAAACCGGAGGCTCCTACGAGCAGTACTTC
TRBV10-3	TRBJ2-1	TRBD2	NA	CAISERLAENNEQFF	TGTGCCATCAGTGAGCGACTAGCGGAGAACAATGAGCAGTTCTTC
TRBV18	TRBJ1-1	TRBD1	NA	CASSPTDRVNTEAFF	TGTGCCAGCTCACCTACGGACAGGGTGAACACTGAAGCTTTCTTT
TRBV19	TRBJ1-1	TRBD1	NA	CASTPTGTGASVTEAFF	TGTGCCAGTACCCCCACTGGGACAGGGGCATCGGTCACTGAAGCTTTCTTT
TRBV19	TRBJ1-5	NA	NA	CASSIEPGSRSRPGQPQHF	TGTGCCAGTAGTATCGAACCCGGGTCAAGGAGCCGGCCCGGTCAGCCCCAGCATTTT